This T cell receptor beta chain was observed in a study of T cells after yellow fever vaccination. Study-wide context: Each low-cell-number fraction was prepared by means of SMART-Seq v4 Ultra Low Input. General study points: Repertoires obtained by FACS sorting could include abundant clonotypes that entered as contaminants from the bulk population.

From germline, CDR1 is SQVTM and CDR2 ANQGSEA. V was shortened by 7 bases and J by 3 bases, with 3 bases between the two germline ends. The CDR3 spans 10 residues. This clonotype was found a few times. What it binds is not known. TCRdb re-called the 5' RACE reads through MiXCR, storing one row per CDR3 protein. The top ten clones hold 13% to 15% of a sample with nearly 550,000 distinct CDR3 sequences, 15% to 20% of them seen once. The starting material was PBMCs, obtained 15 days after the yellow fever booster vaccination. The chain is built from TRBV29-1 and TRBJ2-2; no firm D call. This clonotype originated in a man younger than 45 who received the YFV17D yellow fever vaccine. Here the CDR3 reads CSGYTGELFF. The CDR3 DNA sequence: TGCAGCGGGTACACCGGGGAGCTGTTTTTT.